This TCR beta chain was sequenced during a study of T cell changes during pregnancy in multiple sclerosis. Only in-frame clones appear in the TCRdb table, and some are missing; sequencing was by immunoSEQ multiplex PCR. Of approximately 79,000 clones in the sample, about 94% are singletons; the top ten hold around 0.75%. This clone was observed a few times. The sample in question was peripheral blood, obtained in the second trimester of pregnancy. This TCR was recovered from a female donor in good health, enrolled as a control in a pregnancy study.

The CDR3 spells CASSVGVGGYTEAFF. The DNA for the CDR3 is TGTGCCAGCAGCGTAGGTGTGGGGGGTTACACTGAAGCTTTCTTT. The rearrangement links TRBV9 to TRBJ1-1, with D possibly matching TRBD1 (5 bases). CDR1 SGDLS and CDR2 YYNGEE come from the germline V gene. This CDR3 comprises 15 residues. V was clipped by 0 bases and J by 3 bases, with 12 bases between them.